This T cell receptor beta chain was sequenced for a study of lymphopenia after photon versus proton radiotherapy. Notes on this clone: Its antigen remains unknown.

General observations from the study: After lymphocyte nadir, photon-treated repertoires showed oligoclonal expansion, especially CD8+ Temra. In patients who died, overall survival fell as post-nadir TCR diversity dropped more. Relative stability marked proton patients; photon patients lost diversity and naive cells. Survival link was tested only in deceased patients; proton benefit remains a possibility.

Germline V gene data show CDR1 as PRHDT and CDR2 as FYEKMQ (reference sequence). The CDR3 loop spans 17 amino acids. Unmatched junction bases numbered 9, after V lost 4 bases and J lost 3 bases. Measured with immunoSEQ multiplex PCR; TCRdb has only the in-frame clones, and not every one. Of roughly 30,000 clones listed, 85% to 90% are singletons. The sample in question was peripheral blood, obtained from a patient treated with proton-based radiotherapy. The receptor was derived from a woman aged 55 to 70 with cholangiocarcinoma. Some clones in this sample may be carry-over from other donors' samples. V and J are TRBV13 and TRBJ2-3, with 11 bases matching TRBD2. The CDR3 loop reads CASSSMTSGVVTDTQYF. The CDR3 bases are TGTGCCAGCAGCTCAATGACTAGCGGGGTCGTTACAGATACGCAGTATTTT.